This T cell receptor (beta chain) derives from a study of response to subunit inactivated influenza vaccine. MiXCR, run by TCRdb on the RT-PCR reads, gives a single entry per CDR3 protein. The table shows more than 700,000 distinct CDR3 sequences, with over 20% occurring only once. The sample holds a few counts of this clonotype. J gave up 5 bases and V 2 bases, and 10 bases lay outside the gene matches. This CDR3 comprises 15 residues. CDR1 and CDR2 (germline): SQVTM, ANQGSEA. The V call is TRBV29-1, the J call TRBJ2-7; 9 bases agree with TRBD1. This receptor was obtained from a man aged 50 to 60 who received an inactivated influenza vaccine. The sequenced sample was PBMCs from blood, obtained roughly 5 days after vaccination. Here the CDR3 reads CSVELFGTGLNEQYF. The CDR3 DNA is TGCAGCGTTGAACTCTTCGGGACAGGGTTAAACGAGCAGTACTTC.